This TCR beta chain was obtained from a study of T cell changes during pregnancy in multiple sclerosis. Sequencing used immunoSEQ multiplex PCR; TCRdb keeps in-frame clones, though not all of them. The top ten hold 0.76% of the sample, which has over 80,000 clones, 90% seen once. Germline CDR1 and CDR2: LNHDA and SQIVND (reference sequence). The junction had 13 bases not matched to a gene; V was cut back by 5 bases and J by 4 bases. The CDR3 spans 16 residues. This material consisted of peripheral blood, taken in the second trimester of pregnancy. The J gene is TRBJ1-2, the V gene TRBV19, with 7 bases matching TRBD1. The TCR sequence derives from a female donor in good health, enrolled as a control in a pregnancy study. CDR3 residues: CASSLYLTGIRYGYTF. In nucleotides, the CDR3 is TGTGCCAGTAGTCTTTACCTGACAGGGATACGCTATGGCTACACCTTC. The variable domain in full, completed from reference TRBV19 and TRBJ1-2, reads DGGITQSPKYLFRKEGQNVTLSCEQNLNHDAMYWYRQDPGQGLRLIYYSQIVNDFQKGDIAEGYSVSREKKESFPLTVTSAQKNPTAFYLCASSLYLTGIRYGYTFGSGTRLTVV.